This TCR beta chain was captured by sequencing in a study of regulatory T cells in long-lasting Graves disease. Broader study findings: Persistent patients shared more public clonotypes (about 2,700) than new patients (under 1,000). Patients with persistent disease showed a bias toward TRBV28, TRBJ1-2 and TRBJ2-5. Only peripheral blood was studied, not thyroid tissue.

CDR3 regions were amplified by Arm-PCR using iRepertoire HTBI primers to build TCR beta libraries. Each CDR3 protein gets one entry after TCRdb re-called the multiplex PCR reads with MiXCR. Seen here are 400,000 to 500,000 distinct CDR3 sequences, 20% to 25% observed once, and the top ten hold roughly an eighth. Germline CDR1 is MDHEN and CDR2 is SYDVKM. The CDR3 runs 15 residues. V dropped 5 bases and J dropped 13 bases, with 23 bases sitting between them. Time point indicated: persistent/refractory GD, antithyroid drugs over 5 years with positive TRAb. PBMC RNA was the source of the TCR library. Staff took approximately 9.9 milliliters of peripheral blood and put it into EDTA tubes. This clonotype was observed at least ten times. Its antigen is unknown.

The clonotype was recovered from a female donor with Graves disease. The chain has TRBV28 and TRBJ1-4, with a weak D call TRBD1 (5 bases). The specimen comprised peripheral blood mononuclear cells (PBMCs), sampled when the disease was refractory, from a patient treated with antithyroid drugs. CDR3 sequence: CASSPSASGKETLFF. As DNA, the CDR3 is TGTGCCAGCAGTCCGTCTGCCTCAGGGAAGGAGACACTGTTTTTT.